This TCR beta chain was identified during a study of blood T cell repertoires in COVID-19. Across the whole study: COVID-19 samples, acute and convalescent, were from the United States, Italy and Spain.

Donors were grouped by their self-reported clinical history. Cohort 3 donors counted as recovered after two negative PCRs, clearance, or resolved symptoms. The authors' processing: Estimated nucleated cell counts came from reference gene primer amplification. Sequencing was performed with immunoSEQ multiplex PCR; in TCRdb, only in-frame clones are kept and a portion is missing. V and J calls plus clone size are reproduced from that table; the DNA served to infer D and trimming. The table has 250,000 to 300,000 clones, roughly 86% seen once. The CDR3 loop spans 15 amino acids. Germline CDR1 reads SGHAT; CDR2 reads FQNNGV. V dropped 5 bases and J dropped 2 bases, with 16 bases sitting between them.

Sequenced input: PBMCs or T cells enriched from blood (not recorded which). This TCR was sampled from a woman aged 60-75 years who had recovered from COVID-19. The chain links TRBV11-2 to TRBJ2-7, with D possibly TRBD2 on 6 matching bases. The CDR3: CASSPLETGAYEQYF. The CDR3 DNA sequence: TGTGCCAGCAGCCCTCTTGAGACGGGGGCCTACGAGCAGTACTTC.